Listed below are T cell receptor beta chains from one sample, sequenced in a study of T cell responses to AZD1222 COVID-19 vaccine. Repertoires were generated with immunoSEQ multiplex PCR, while TCRdb's copy carries only in-frame clones and drops some. Here the sample spans some 150,000 clones, 93% being singletons. Sample: peripheral blood, taken on day 0 of AZD1222 vaccination. The receptors stem from an adult in good health. Each CDR3 is given with its conserved first and last residue. The D gene is left open where the match is weak. Expanded clones get a size class; other rows say once, few or many, or leave the size out.

size	D	V	J	CDR3	DNA
.	TRBD1	TRBV10-3	TRBJ2-3	CAISGTGTDTQYF	TGTGCCATCAGTGGGACAGGGACAGATACGCAGTATTTT
.	TRBD1	TRBV3-1/TRBV3-2	TRBJ1-6	CASSRYLGGTGLYSPLHF	TGTGCCAGCAGCCGGTACTTAGGGGGGACAGGGCTTTATTCACCCCTCCACTTT
once	.	TRBV18	TRBJ2-7	CASSPPGTPYEQYF	TGTGCCAGCTCACCGCCAGGAACCCCCTACGAGCAGTACTTC
.	TRBD1	TRBV25-1	TRBJ1-1	CASTTTGGVEAFF	TGTGCCAGCACTACCACAGGGGGCGTAGAAGCTTTCTTT
.	TRBD1	TRBV9	TRBJ1-2	CASSGAGGDRPTPHF	TGTGCCAGCAGCGGCGCAGGGGGCGATCGCCCTACTCCCCACTTC
once	.	TRBV19	TRBJ1-2	CASSAGYYGYTF	TGTGCCAGTAGTGCCGGTTACTATGGCTACACCTTC
.	TRBD1	TRBV19	TRBJ1-5	CASSIGQASNQPQHF	TGTGCCAGTAGTATCGGACAGGCTAGCAATCAGCCCCAGCATTTT
.	.	TRBV11-2	TRBJ2-7	CASSKKTAQGINSYEQYF	TGTGCCAGCAGCAAAAAAACCGCACAGGGAATCAACTCCTACGAGCAGTACTTC
.	TRBD1	TRBV2	TRBJ2-3	CASCRDRAPDTQYF	TGTGCCAGCTGCCGGGACAGGGCCCCAGATACGCAGTATTTT
.	.	TRBV30	TRBJ1-2	CAWSEMGGYTF	TGTGCCTGGAGTGAAATGGGTGGCTACACCTTC
.	TRBD2	TRBV2	TRBJ2-4	CASSERREAKNIQYF	TGTGCCAGCAGTGAACGGCGGGAGGCCAAAAACATTCAGTACTTC
.	.	TRBV28	TRBJ1-5	CASTLHLSNQPQHF	TGTGCCAGCACCTTACACCTAAGCAATCAGCCCCAGCATTTT
.	TRBD1	TRBV7-9	TRBJ1-2	CASSLKGGDGYTF	TGTGCCAGCAGCTTGAAAGGGGGCGATGGCTACACCTTC
.	TRBD1	TRBV30	TRBJ1-1	CAWSFGQVGTEAFF	TGTGCCTGGAGTTTCGGACAGGTTGGCACTGAAGCTTTCTTT
.	TRBD2	TRBV14	TRBJ2-1	CASNRLAGTPCFF	TGTGCCAGCAACCGACTAGCGGGGACTCCTTGCTTCTTC
.	.	TRBV7-8	TRBJ1-1	CASSPRGRNTEAFF	TGTGCCAGCAGCCCGCGTGGCAGGAACACTGAAGCTTTCTTT
.	TRBD1	TRBV5-4	TRBJ2-5	CASSPGTDQETQYF	TGTGCCAGCAGCCCTGGGACAGACCAAGAGACCCAGTACTTC
.	.	TRBV11-3	TRBJ1-1	CASSLRSDTEAFF	TGTGCCAGCAGCTTAAGGTCGGACACTGAAGCTTTCTTT
.	.	TRBV10-3	TRBJ1-5	CAISAGGGNQPQHF	TGTGCCATCAGTGCGGGGGGCGGCAATCAGCCCCAGCATTTT
.	.	TRBV7-8	TRBJ2-1	CASSLVNEQFF	TGTGCCAGCAGCTTAGTAAATGAGCAGTTCTTC
.	TRBD1	TRBV29-1	TRBJ2-7	CSALDRGRVGSYEQYF	TGCAGCGCCTTGGACAGGGGGCGCGTCGGTTCTTACGAGCAGTACTTC
.	.	TRBV19	TRBJ1-5	CASSIGGAQPQHF	TGTGCCAGTAGTATAGGAGGGGCTCAGCCCCAGCATTTT
.	.	TRBV28	TRBJ2-7	CASGSPYTFSYEQYF	TGTGCCAGCGGATCCCCGTACACCTTCTCCTACGAGCAGTACTTC
.	.	TRBV5-4	TRBJ2-1	CASSLGQHYNEQFF	TGTGCCAGCAGCTTGGGACAGCACTACAATGAGCAGTTCTTC
.	.	TRBV30	TRBJ1-2	CAWSVRIDQIYGYTF	TGTGCCTGGAGTGTAAGGATAGACCAGATCTATGGCTACACCTTC
once	.	TRBV28	TRBJ1-6	CASSPLTDSYNSPLHF	TGTGCCAGCAGTCCTTTGACAGACTCCTATAATTCACCCCTCCACTTT
.	.	TRBV24-1	TRBJ1-2	CATSDHLDTGLNGGYTF	TGTGCCACCAGTGACCACCTCGACACGGGGTTGAATGGTGGCTACACCTTC
.	TRBD1	TRBV9	TRBJ1-6	CASSVTGLRNSPLHF	TGTGCCAGCAGCGTGACAGGGCTACGGAATTCACCCCTCCACTTT
.	.	TRBV13	TRBJ2-7	CASSPTGYSYEQYF	TGTGCCAGCAGCCCGACCGGATACTCCTACGAGCAGTACTTC
.	TRBD1	TRBV5-1	TRBJ1-6	CASSLAPGQGTDSPLHF	TGCGCCAGCAGCTTGGCACCGGGACAGGGGACGGATTCACCCCTCCACTTT
.	.	TRBV9	TRBJ2-6	CASSSALGGANVLTF	TGTGCCAGCAGCTCCGCCTTGGGCGGGGCCAACGTCCTGACTTTC
.	.	TRBV3-1/TRBV3-2	TRBJ1-1	CASSQRVSSNTEAFF	TGTGCCAGCAGCCAACGGGTCAGTTCGAACACTGAAGCTTTCTTT
.	.	TRBV7-9	TRBJ2-7	CASSPSGVSYEQYF	TGTGCCAGCAGCCCCTCGGGGGTATCCTACGAGCAGTACTTC